A selection of T cell receptor beta chains follows, all from one sample in a study of cytomegalovirus exposure and HLA in healthy donors. Assay used: immunoSEQ multiplex PCR; TCRdb lists only in-frame clones, some missing. This table has under 150,000 clones, around 79% appearing once. The sample taken for sequencing was PBMCs. The receptors were gathered from a man aged 35 to 55 in good health and CMV-seropositive. Both conserved end residues are part of each CDR3. The order of the fields is D gene, clone size, V gene, J gene, CDR3 protein, CDR3 DNA. The D gene is left open where the match is weak. Size is omitted from some rows. Given values are once, few, many or a class for expanded clones.

NA,NA,TRBV19,TRBJ1-3,CASTGGGNTIYF,TGTGCCAGTACCGGGGGTGGAAACACCATATATTTT
TRBD2,NA,TRBV6-6,TRBJ2-7,CASSQGTSGRPYEQYF,TGTGCCAGCAGCCAAGGGACTAGCGGGAGACCTTACGAGCAGTACTTC
TRBD2,few,TRBV6-1,TRBJ2-2,CASSPRREVAGELFF,TGTGCCAGCAGTCCGAGGCGGGAGGTGGCCGGGGAGCTGTTTTTT
TRBD1,NA,TRBV18,TRBJ1-1,CASSTRTGEGTEAFF,TGTGCCAGCTCGACTAGGACAGGGGAGGGTACTGAAGCTTTCTTT
NA,NA,TRBV5-1,TRBJ2-7,CASSQSSRVYEQYF,TGCGCCAGCAGCCAGTCATCCAGGGTGTACGAGCAGTACTTC
NA,once,TRBV4-3,TRBJ2-1,CASSPRLAYNEQFF,TGCGCCAGCAGCCCGAGACTGGCCTACAATGAGCAGTTCTTC
NA,once,TRBV7-9,TRBJ2-7,CASSSEGRRYEQYF,TGTGCCAGCAGCTCCGAAGGGAGGCGGTACGAGCAGTACTTC
NA,NA,TRBV5-1,TRBJ2-2,CASSLGPRVGAGELFF,TGCGCCAGCAGCTTGGGACCGAGGGTCGGCGCCGGGGAGCTGTTTTTT
TRBD2,NA,TRBV30,TRBJ2-1,CAWRIAGLTREQFF,TGTGCCTGGAGAATAGCGGGGCTAACGCGTGAGCAGTTCTTC
TRBD1,few,TRBV7-6,TRBJ1-3,CASSSPGQGNTIYF,TGTGCCAGCAGCTCGCCGGGACAGGGAAACACCATATATTTT